The present entry profiles one T cell receptor beta chain with its context. CDR1 and CDR2 (germline): MNHEY, SMNVEV (reference sequence). With 1 base removed from V and 5 bases from J, the gap between germline ends came to 12 bases. The CDR3 covers 15 residues. As processed by the authors: It was from reference gene primer amplification that nucleated cell counts were estimated. Using immunoSEQ multiplex PCR, the repertoire was profiled, and TCRdb retains in-frame clones only, with some absent. The V and J calls and clone size were taken over from that table, and D and trimming were inferred from the DNA. The sample shows around 120,000 clones, roughly nine tenths of them seen only once. This sample stems from a study of blood T cell repertoires in COVID-19.

This chain connects TRBV27 to TRBJ2-1; maybe TRBD2 (6 bases). This receptor was identified in a man between 65 and 85 years old who had recovered from COVID-19. Sequences were obtained from peripheral blood. The DNA for the CDR3 is TGTGCCAGCAGTTTATTCGGGAGAAACGACAATGAGCAGTTCTTC. It is translated as CASSLFGRNDNEQFF.